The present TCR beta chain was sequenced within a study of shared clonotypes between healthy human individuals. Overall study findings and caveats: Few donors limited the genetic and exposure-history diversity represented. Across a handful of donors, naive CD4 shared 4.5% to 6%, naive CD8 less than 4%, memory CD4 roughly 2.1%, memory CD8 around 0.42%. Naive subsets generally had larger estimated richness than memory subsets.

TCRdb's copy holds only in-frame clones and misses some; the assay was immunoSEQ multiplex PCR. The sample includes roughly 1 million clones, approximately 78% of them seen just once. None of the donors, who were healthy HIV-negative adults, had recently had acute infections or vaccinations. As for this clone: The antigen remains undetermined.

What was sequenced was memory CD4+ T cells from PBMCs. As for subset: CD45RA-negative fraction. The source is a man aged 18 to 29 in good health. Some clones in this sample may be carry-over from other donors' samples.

The CDR3 loop reads CASSIGGGRADTQYF. The CDR3 bases are TGTGCCAGTAGTATAGGTGGCGGGAGGGCAGATACGCAGTATTTT. The V and J genes are TRBV19 and TRBJ2-3, with 9 nucleotides matching TRBD2. Losses at the gene ends were 1 base for V and 4 bases for J; bases not matched to a gene: 3. This CDR3 contains 15 residues. Per the germline V gene, CDR1 is LNHDA and CDR2 is SQIVND (reference sequence). Supplemented by reference TRBV19 and TRBJ2-3, the full variable domain reads DGGITQSPKYLFRKEGQNVTLSCEQNLNHDAMYWYRQDPGQGLRLIYYSQIVNDFQKGDIAEGYSVSREKKESFPLTVTSAQKNPTAFYLCASSIGGGRADTQYFGPGTRLTVL.